The following is a T cell receptor beta chain sequence with its context. Its antigen has not been determined. Base quality data are lacking; no much larger clone is found one base away. This sample is drawn from a study of blood T cell repertoires in COVID-19 (dated by TCRdb to 2019 to 2021). Describing the broader study: Samples from collaborators originated in the United States, Italy and Spain and spanned both the acute and convalescent phases of COVID-19. The material from the prospective study consisted of cDNA or gDNA derived from T cells, B-cell-depleted T cells, or PBMCs. Deeply sampled blood TCRbeta repertoires from subjects exposed to, actively infected with, or recovered from COVID-19 were included in the dataset. The repertoires were released in a freely available public database meant as a resource for research on the immune response to SARS-CoV-2. Samples came from the ongoing ImmuneRACE study (first 160 participants) plus 1,254 subjects from 6 global collaborators. A de-identified subject ID, COVID-19 status, age in years and sex were almost always included in the sample metadata. Where available, HLA class I and class II types were taken from metadata supplied by the sample provider and were not determined by assay-based typing. Paper-wide results and their limitations: How much clinical and demographic metadata was included differed by source and by participant, and the metadata was provided uncurated.

Participants in the prospective study were enrolled through a virtual design, were aged about 18 to 90 years, and lived in some 24 United States geographic areas. In the prospective study, cohorts were assigned on the basis of participant-reported clinical history obtained from a screening survey and a study questionnaire. ImmuneRACE Cohort 3 recovered participants were defined by two consecutive negative NP/OP PCR tests, healthcare professional clearance, or symptom resolution. In the prospective study, mobile phlebotomists collected whole blood, serum and a nasopharyngeal or oropharyngeal swab from each participant. Participants in the prospective study had the option to provide additional blood draws and questionnaires over an approximately 2-month period. Blood samples from the prospective study were shipped frozen or at room temperature prior to DNA extraction. TCRbeta CDR3 regions were amplified from genomic DNA using the immunoSEQ Assay, a bias-controlled multiplex PCR. The authors' analysis ran thus. Nucleated cell counts per sample were estimated from amplification of reference gene primers within the assay. To quantify the absolute abundance of each unique TCRbeta CDR3 rearrangement, sequence reads were collapsed and filtered. Productive Simpson clonality was computed per sample as the square root of Simpson's diversity index over productive rearrangements. Drawn from immuneACCESS, this table holds only the in-frame rearrangements with V and J called that TCRdb kept. Clones are partly lost; checked studies trace under half to an unresolved V gene and leave the rest unexplained. The DNA gave D and trimming, while V, J and clone size come from that table. The sample table records roughly 200,000 clones; 85% of these occur just once. Around 20% of the sample goes to the ten largest clones.

Sequencing input: PBMCs or T cells enriched from blood (not recorded which). The receptor was isolated from a man in his forties who had recovered from COVID-19.

The nucleotide sequence is given as TGTGCCAGCAGTGACACCGTCGGCTCTGGAAACACCATATATTTT. Its coded protein is CASSDTVGSGNTIYF. Here the chain combines TRBV6-1 and TRBJ1-3; a confident D gene designation cannot be given. Cut back by 3 bases and 0 bases, the V and J ends lie 9 bases apart. Its CDR3 holds 15 amino acids, cysteine through phenylalanine. The sequence is cut down to CDR3 DNA, 45 bases in frame from base 1. CDR1 MNHNS and CDR2 SASEGT are derived from the germline V gene.